This T cell receptor beta chain stems from a study of T cells in narcolepsy. Points from the study as a whole: No autoreactive T cell clone sequences appeared in some memory CD4+ repertoires. HCRT-specific and TRIB2-specific autoreactive clonotypes appeared among same-patient CSF and blood CD4+ clonotypes.

The germline V and J ends were trimmed by 3 bases and 2 bases, with 16 bases remaining between them. The CDR3 covers 16 residues. Looked up from germline, CDR1 is SGDLS and CDR2 is YYNGEE. In regard to this clone: Its matching antigen is unknown.

Sequenced by immunoSEQ multiplex PCR; TCRdb stores in-frame clones only, minus some. The table lists approximately 35,000 clones, around 80% of them singletons. The sequenced material came from memory (CD45RA-) CD4+ T cells from blood. This rearrangement joins TRBV9 to TRBJ2-3; D assignment may be TRBD1 or TRBD2 (5 bases each). The sequence was obtained from a human donor in good health. CDR3 protein: CASSALGRLDTDTQYF. As DNA, the CDR3 is TGTGCCAGCAGCGCCCTGGGACGACTCGACACAGATACGCAGTATTTT.